This T cell receptor (beta chain) was recovered during a study of blood T cells in healthy people across ages. This clonotype turned up a few times. The CDR3 extends over 12 amino acids. The germline CDR1 and CDR2 sequences are GTSNPN and SVGIG (reference sequence). Using a J-beta primer mix together with a sample-barcoded 5' primer, a second PCR was run for roughly 6 to 12 cycles. MiXCR, run by TCRdb on the 5' RACE reads, gives a single entry per CDR3 protein. This sample has 800,000 to 900,000 distinct CDR3 sequences; 55% to 65% occur once, and the top ten carry 28%. The sample taken for sequencing was blood. V is TRBV30 and J is TRBJ2-5, with 8 bases aligning to TRBD1. The DNA end favors TRBJ2-7, so the J call may be wrong. The receptor was derived from a man aged 30-40 years in good health. The CDR3 is CAWNQQGDEQYF. Written as DNA, the CDR3 is TGTGCCTGGAACCAACAGGGGGACGAGCAGTACTTC.